This TCR beta chain was identified in a study of Graves' ophthalmopathy and Graves' hyperthyroidism. The wider study: Peripheral blood was collected at initial diagnosis, before any treatment.

TCR beta CDR3 amplification used RNA transcripts. RT-PCR was first run with HTBI primers, then multiplex PCR in a second round. MiXCR, run by TCRdb on the multiplex PCR reads, gives a single entry per CDR3 protein. The sample consists of about 170,000 distinct CDR3 sequences, more than 30% of them appearing once. CDR1 is MDHEN, CDR2 SYDVKM, per germline. J was trimmed by 5 bases and V by 5 bases; bases with no gene match: 16. The CDR3 totals 17 residues. All donors with ophthalmopathy were recorded as having moderate-to-severe activity, CAS ≥3, NOSPECS ≥4 and a duration under 3 months. Orbital computed tomography, thyroid ultrasound, TRAb, serum thyroxine and clinical symptoms formed the basis of diagnosis. PBMCs stemmed from over 9.5 ml of fresh peripheral blood.

The sample consisted of peripheral blood. This chain links TRBV28 with TRBJ2-5; 8 bases agree with TRBD1. This TCR came from a woman in her thirties or forties with Graves' ophthalmopathy. The CDR3 DNA is TGTGCCAGCAGTCGACCCCCGGGACAGGTAACCCCCGAGACCCAGTACTTC. Protein sequence: CASSRPPGQVTPETQYF.